Below, 14 T cell receptor beta chains from the same sample are listed, as sequenced in a study of OX40 agonist ivuxolimab in advanced cancers. Only in-frame clones appear in the TCRdb table, and some are missing; sequencing was by immunoSEQ multiplex PCR. The table has some 100,000 clones, around 93% seen once. The sequences come from CD4+ or CD8+ T cells sorted from blood, collected in a trial of the OX40 agonist ivuxolimab. These receptors came from an adult with an advanced solid tumor such as melanoma, head and neck, liver or kidney cancer.

The J gene is TRBJ2-3, the V gene TRBV29-1; either TRBD1 or TRBD2 may fit D (5 bases each). Germline V gives CDR1 SQVTM, CDR2 ANQGSEA. The CDR3 contains 14 residues. The germline V and J ends were trimmed by 4 bases and 5 bases, with 16 bases remaining between them. The DNA of the CDR3 is TGCAGCGTTGTGAGGGTCAGGGCTGAAGATACGCAGTATTTT. It translates to CSVVRVRAEDTQYF.

The gene calls are TRBV5-7 and TRBJ1-1, with D tentatively TRBD1 (6 bases). TRBV5-7 is labeled an ORF, and its function is uncertain. This CDR3 is built from 14 residues. Deletions cut 8 bases from V and 1 base from J, with 15 bases between. The CDR3 sequence is CASYEGGRNTEAFF. The CDR3 nucleotides read TGTGCCAGTTACGAGGGGGGTCGGAACACTGAAGCTTTCTTT.

V is TRBV28 and J is TRBJ2-3; TRBD1 is a possible D gene (6 bases). CDR1 and CDR2 from the germline V gene are MDHEN and SYDVKM. With 2 bases removed from V and 3 bases from J, the gap between germline ends came to 18 bases. This CDR3 has 17 amino acids. The CDR3 loop reads CASSLIGTSRDTDTQYF. The CDR3 DNA sequence: TGTGCCAGCAGTTTAATTGGGACATCGAGGGATACAGATACGCAGTATTTT.

This clone was observed once. This chain uses TRBV5-1 with TRBJ1-4; D possibly corresponds to TRBD1 (5 bases). Trimming cost V 4 bases and J 14 bases, with 18 bases left between them. The V gene's germline CDR1 is SGHRS and CDR2 YFSETQ. The CDR3 loop spans 13 amino acids. Written as DNA, the CDR3 is TGCGCCAGCAGCCCCGGGCCCGAGTGGGGGCTGTTTTTT. This sequence encodes CASSPGPEWGLFF.

The gene calls are TRBV6-5 and TRBJ1-5; no firm D call. The CDR3 covers 15 residues. CDR1 and CDR2 from the germline V gene are MNHEY and SVGAGI. V dropped 0 bases and J dropped 4 bases, with 10 bases sitting between them. The CDR3 nucleotides are TGTGCCAGCAGTTACTCGATTACGGGAAATCAGCCCCAGCATTTT. It translates to CASSYSITGNQPQHF.

The gene calls are TRBV28 and TRBJ2-7, with TRBD2 matching over 7 bases. The CDR3 totals 15 residues. Germline CDR1 reads MDHEN; CDR2 reads SYDVKM. Trimming took 1 base from V and 3 from J; bases not matched to a gene: 6. CDR3 DNA: TGTGCCAGCAGTTTATTATCCAGGGACTACTACGAGCAGTACTTC. Its translation is CASSLLSRDYYEQYF.

The CDR3 nucleotides are TGTGCCAGCCGTAACAGGCCCTACCCCTCTGCAACTAATGAAAAACTGTTTTTT. Its protein is CASRNRPYPSATNEKLFF. The chain combines TRBV27 with TRBJ1-4; TRBD1 might be the D (5 bases). This CDR3 has 18 amino acids. Germline assignment: CDR1 MNHEY and CDR2 SMNVEV (reference sequence). Trimming left V 8 bases short and J 0 bases short, with 22 bases between. Variable domain in full (rest from reference TRBV27 and TRBJ1-4): EAQVTQNPRYLITVTGKKLTVTCSQNMNHEYMSWYRQDPGLGLRQIYYSMNVEVTDKGDVPEGYKVSRKEKRNFPLILESPSPNQTSLYFCASRNRPYPSATNEKLFFGSGTQLSVL.

This clone was seen a handful of times. This chain uses TRBV5-1 with TRBJ2-1; 11 bases align to TRBD2. CDR3 length equals 16 residues. Looked up from germline, CDR1 is SGHRS and CDR2 is YFSETQ. With V trimmed by 2 bases and J by 0 bases, 1 base remained unmatched. The CDR3 DNA reads as TGCGCCAGCAGCTTCCTAGCGGGGGGCTCCTACAATGAGCAGTTCTTC. Translated, it gives CASSFLAGGSYNEQFF.

The chain uses TRBV6-4 and TRBJ2-2, with D perhaps matching TRBD2 (6 bases). The CDR3 loop spans 16 amino acids. V gave up 2 bases and J gave up 0 bases, with 10 bases separating them. The V gene's germline CDR1 is MRHNA and CDR2 SNTAGT. The CDR3: CASSDHSGSNTGELFF. The CDR3 bases are TGTGCCAGCAGTGACCACAGCGGGTCGAACACCGGGGAGCTGTTTTTT.

This chain links TRBV6-6 with TRBJ1-5, with 11 bases that match TRBD1. V trimming: 6 bases; J trimming: 7 bases; junction bases outside the gene matches: 5. The CDR3 has 14 residues. From germline, CDR1 is MNHNY and CDR2 SVGAGI (reference sequence). As DNA, the CDR3 is TGTGCCAGCAGGGGGACAGGGGGAGGCCAGCCCCAGCATTTT. Protein: CASRGTGGGQPQHF.

The chain combines TRBV18 with TRBJ2-5, with a tentative D call TRBD2 (7 bases). The V and J ends lost 3 bases and 5 bases respectively, with 13 bases between them. The CDR3 runs 14 residues. CDR1 is KGHSH, CDR2 LQKENI, per germline. In nucleotides, the CDR3 is TGTGCCAGCTCACCTCTACAGGGAGGGGAGACCCAGTACTTC. Protein product: CASSPLQGGETQYF.

The chain couples TRBV27 to TRBJ1-5, with 7 positions matching TRBD1. Unmatched junction bases numbered 14, after V lost 7 bases and J lost 2 bases. Germline V gives CDR1 MNHEY, CDR2 SMNVEV (reference sequence). CDR3 length: 17 residues. The CDR3 DNA is TGTGCCAGCACCAACCCGACAGGGCTCCATGGCAATCAGCCCCAGCATTTT. Its protein product is CASTNPTGLHGNQPQHF.

This clone was detected a few times. The chain couples TRBV30 to TRBJ1-3; no definite D call. Germline CDR1 reads GTSNPN; CDR2 reads SVGIG (reference sequence). The CDR3 runs to 12 residues. Trimming left V 3 bases short and J 2 bases short, with 5 bases between. CDR3 nucleotide sequence: TGTGCCTGGAGCAGACCTGGAAACACCATATATTTT. It translates to CAWSRPGNTIYF.

The chain employs TRBV9 and TRBJ2-1; 9 bases map to TRBD2. Germline assignment: CDR1 SGDLS and CDR2 YYNGEE. The V segment lost 3 bases and the J segment 4 bases; nucleotides outside the gene matches: 5. The CDR3 sequence is 15 residues long. The CDR3 region is CASSAQTSGYNEQFF. The CDR3 DNA reads TGTGCCAGCAGCGCCCAGACTAGCGGATACAATGAGCAGTTCTTC.